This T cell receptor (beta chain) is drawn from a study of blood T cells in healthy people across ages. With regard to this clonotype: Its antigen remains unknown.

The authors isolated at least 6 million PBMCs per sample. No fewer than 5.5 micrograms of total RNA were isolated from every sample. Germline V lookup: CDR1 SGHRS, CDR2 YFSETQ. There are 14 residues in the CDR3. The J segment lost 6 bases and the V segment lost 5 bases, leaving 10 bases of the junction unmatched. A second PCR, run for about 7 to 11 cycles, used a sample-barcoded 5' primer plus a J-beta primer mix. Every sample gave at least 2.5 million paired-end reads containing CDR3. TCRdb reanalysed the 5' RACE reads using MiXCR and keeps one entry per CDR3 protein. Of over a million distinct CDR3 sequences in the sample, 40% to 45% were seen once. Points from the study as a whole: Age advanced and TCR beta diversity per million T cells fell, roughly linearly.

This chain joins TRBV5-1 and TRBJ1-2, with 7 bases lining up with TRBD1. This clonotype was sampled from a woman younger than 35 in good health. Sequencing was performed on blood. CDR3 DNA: TGCGCCAGCAGACTAATGGGGACAGTCGATGGCTACACCTTC. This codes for CASRLMGTVDGYTF.